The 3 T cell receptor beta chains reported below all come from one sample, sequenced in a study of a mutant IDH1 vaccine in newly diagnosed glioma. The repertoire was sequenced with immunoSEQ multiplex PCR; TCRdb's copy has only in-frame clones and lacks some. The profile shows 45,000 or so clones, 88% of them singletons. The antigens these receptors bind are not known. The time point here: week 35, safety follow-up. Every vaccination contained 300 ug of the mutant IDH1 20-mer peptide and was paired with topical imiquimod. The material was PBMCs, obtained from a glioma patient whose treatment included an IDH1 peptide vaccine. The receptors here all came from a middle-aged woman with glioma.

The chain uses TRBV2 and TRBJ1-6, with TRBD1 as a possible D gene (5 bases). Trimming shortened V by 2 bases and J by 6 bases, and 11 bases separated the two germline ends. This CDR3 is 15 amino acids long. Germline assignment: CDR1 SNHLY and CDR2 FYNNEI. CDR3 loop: CASSELGGGNSPLHF. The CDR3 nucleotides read TGTGCCAGCAGTGAACTGGGGGGGGGTAATTCACCCCTCCACTTT. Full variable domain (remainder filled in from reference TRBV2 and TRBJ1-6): EPEVTQTPSHQVTQMGQEVILRCVPISNHLYFYWYRQILGQKVEFLVSFYNNEISEKSEIFDDQFSVERPDGSNFTLKIRSTKLEDSAMYFCASSELGGGNSPLHFGNGTRLTVT.

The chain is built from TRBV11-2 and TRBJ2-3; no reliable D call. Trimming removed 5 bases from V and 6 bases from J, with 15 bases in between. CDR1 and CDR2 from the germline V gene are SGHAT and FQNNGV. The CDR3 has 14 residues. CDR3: CASSPFGRQDTQYF. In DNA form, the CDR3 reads TGTGCCAGCAGCCCCTTCGGACGCCAGGATACGCAGTATTTT.

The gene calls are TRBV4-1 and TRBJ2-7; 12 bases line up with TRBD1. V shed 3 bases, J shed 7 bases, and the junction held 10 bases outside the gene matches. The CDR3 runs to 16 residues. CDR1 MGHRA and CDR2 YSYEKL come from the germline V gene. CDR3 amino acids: CASSHLPGQGAVEQYF. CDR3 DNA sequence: TGCGCCAGCAGCCATTTGCCGGGACAGGGGGCTGTTGAGCAGTACTTC.